A single sample is the source of the 16 T cell receptor beta chains below, sequenced in a study of cytomegalovirus exposure and HLA in healthy donors. Primers: 60 Vbeta forward and 13 Jbeta reverse. Repertoires were generated with immunoSEQ multiplex PCR, while TCRdb's copy carries only in-frame clones and drops some. The sample lists some 100,000 clones, around three quarters occurring once. Sequencing was done on a sample of PBMCs. All receptors derive from a male donor in good health and CMV-seropositive.

The rearrangement uses TRBV10-3 and TRBJ2-1, with 10 bases matching TRBD2. Germline lookup yields CDR1 ENHRY and CDR2 SYGVKD. The CDR3 runs 11 residues. After removal of 11 bases from V and 7 bases from J, the junction contained 2 bases not matched to a gene. CDR3 protein: CAVGLANEQFF. CDR3 nucleotides: TGTGCCGTGGGACTAGCGAATGAGCAGTTCTTC.

This chain uses TRBV5-1 with TRBJ2-1; weak D call: TRBD2 (6 bases). The germline gives CDR1 SGHRS, CDR2 YFSETQ. The CDR3 spans 17 residues. V lost 0 bases, J lost 0 bases, and 13 bases lay in between. The CDR3 DNA follows: TGCGCCAGCAGCTTGGGACTAGAAATCGACTCCTACAATGAGCAGTTCTTC. This translates into CASSLGLEIDSYNEQFF.

As concerns this clone: Other DNA sequences in this sample translate to the same CDR3. J is TRBJ1-6 and V is TRBV2, with a tentative D call TRBD1 (5 bases). V was trimmed by 1 base and J by 6 bases, leaving 10 bases between them. The CDR3 spans 15 residues. Per the germline V gene, CDR1 is SNHLY and CDR2 is FYNNEI. The CDR3 is CASSEGQGGNSPLHF. The CDR3 coding sequence is TGTGCCAGCAGTGAAGGGCAGGGAGGTAATTCACCCCTCCACTTT.

The CDR3 nucleotides read TGTGCCAGCAGTGAAAGGGACTTCCTCTACGAGCAGTACTTC. Translated, it gives CASSERDFLYEQYF. The genes are TRBV6-1 and TRBJ2-7, with a possible D match to TRBD2 (6 bases). The CDR3 covers 14 residues. Germline V lookup: CDR1 MNHNS, CDR2 SASEGT. Trimming left V 2 bases short and J 3 bases short, with 11 bases between.

The chain recombines TRBV4-1 with TRBJ1-1; possible D gene TRBD1, 6 bases. CDR3 length: 18 residues. The germline V and J ends were trimmed by 1 base and 3 bases, with 21 bases remaining between them. From germline, CDR1 is MGHRA and CDR2 YSYEKL. CDR3 loop: CASSQGRGARRMDTEAFF. CDR3 in DNA: TGCGCCAGCAGCCAAGGGCGGGGGGCGAGGAGGATGGACACTGAAGCTTTCTTT.

The V call is TRBV5-1, the J call TRBJ1-6, with 9 bases fitting TRBD1. The V gene's germline CDR1 is SGHRS and CDR2 YFSETQ. CDR3 size: 14 residues. V dropped 4 bases and J dropped 10; count of bases not matched to a gene: 6. In nucleotides, the CDR3 is TGCGCCAGCAGCGGGGGGGACAGGGACTCACCCCTCCACTTT. This gives the protein CASSGGDRDSPLHF.

This chain joins TRBV10-2 and TRBJ2-7; TRBD1 matches 7 bases. CDR1 is WSHSY and CDR2 is SAAADI in the germline V gene. V trimming: 2 bases; J trimming: 5 bases; junction bases outside the gene matches: 6. The CDR3 is 14 amino acids. The CDR3 loop reads CASSEDREINEQYF. The CDR3 region has the DNA TGCGCCAGCAGTGAGGACAGGGAGATTAACGAGCAGTACTTC.

The chain links TRBV5-1 to TRBJ1-2; 9 positions match TRBD1. The germline V gene has CDR1 SGHRS and CDR2 YFSETQ. V shed 4 bases and J 2 bases; nucleotides not matched to a gene: 9. The CDR3 spans 16 residues. The CDR3 nucleotides are TGCGCCAGCAGCCTCACTCCGACAGGGGGAAACTATGGCTACACCTTC. Protein sequence: CASSLTPTGGNYGYTF.

The rearrangement joins TRBV6-6 to TRBJ1-1; D ambiguous. The V gene's germline CDR1 is MNHNY and CDR2 SVGAGI (reference sequence). V lost 8 bases and J 0 bases, leaving 10 bases between the germline ends. This CDR3 contains 13 residues. The CDR3 protein is CASRGAMNTEAFF. In DNA form, the CDR3 reads TGTGCCAGCCGGGGAGCTATGAACACTGAAGCTTTCTTT.

The chain combines TRBV7-3 with TRBJ2-3; tentative D call: TRBD1 (6 bases). This CDR3 region has 15 residues. Trimming took 5 bases from V and 0 from J, leaving 12 bases between them. The germline V gene encodes CDR1 SGHTA and CDR2 FQGTGA. CDR3 bases: TGTGCCAGCAGCATAGGACAGAGCAGCACAGATACGCAGTATTTT. This gives the protein CASSIGQSSTDTQYF.

The chain employs TRBV9 and TRBJ2-1; 9 bases line up with TRBD1. V was clipped by 3 bases and J by 2 bases; unmatched bases: 3. Looked up from germline, CDR1 is SGDLS and CDR2 is YYNGEE. The CDR3 contains 15 residues. In DNA form, the CDR3 reads TGTGCCAGCAGCGCGACAGGGGGAACCTACAATGAGCAGTTCTTC. Amino acids: CASSATGGTYNEQFF.

Turning to this clone: This sample also contains other DNA sequences that code for the same CDR3. This chain uses TRBV5-6 with TRBJ1-1; D is possibly TRBD1 (6 bases). Between the trimmed V and J ends, which lost 0 bases and 2 bases, there was a span of 8 bases. Germline-derived CDR1 and CDR2 are SGHDT and YYEEEE. This CDR3 contains 14 residues. This chain's CDR3 is CASSLDRVNTEAFF. Written as DNA, the CDR3 is TGTGCCAGCAGCTTGGACAGGGTAAACACTGAAGCTTTCTTT. Drawing the rest from reference TRBV5-6 and TRBJ1-1, the complete variable domain is DAGVTQSPTHLIKTRGQQVTLRCSPKSGHDTVSWYQQALGQGPQFIFQYYEEEERQRGNFPDRFSGHQFPNYSSELNVNALLLGDSALYLCASSLDRVNTEAFFGQGTRLTVV.

V is TRBV2 and J is TRBJ2-3; 7 bases are shared with TRBD1. Trimming at V came to 9 bases and at J to 2 bases, leaving 8 bases not matched to a gene. This CDR3 has 14 amino acids. Germline CDR1 is SNHLY and CDR2 is FYNNEI. Here the CDR3 reads CASRSRGHTDTQYF. The CDR3, as DNA: TGTGCCAGTCGAAGTAGGGGGCACACAGATACGCAGTATTTT.

The V gene is TRBV28, the J gene TRBJ1-1, with 10 bases fitting TRBD1. Germline CDR1 reads MDHEN; CDR2 reads SYDVKM. Trimming took 6 bases from V and 2 from J; bases not matched to a gene: 12. This CDR3 has 17 residues. The CDR3 spells CASSPPGTGVFNTEAFF. The DNA of the CDR3 is TGTGCCAGCAGCCCGCCAGGGACAGGGGTGTTCAACACTGAAGCTTTCTTT.

The V and J genes are TRBV20-1 and TRBJ2-5; 8 bases fit TRBD1. J gave up 4 bases and V 8 bases, and 3 bases lay outside the gene matches. This CDR3 contains 11 residues. CDR1 is DFQATT and CDR2 is SNEGSKA in the germline V gene (reference sequence). Here the CDR3 DNA reads TGCAGTCCAGGACAGGGAGAGACCCAGTACTTC. Translated, it gives CSPGQGETQYF.

The chain employs TRBV7-8 and TRBJ1-2; 9 nucleotides align to TRBD1. The ends lost 5 bases at V and 5 bases at J; junction bases unmatched: 6. The CDR3 consists of 14 residues. Looked up from germline, CDR1 is SGHVS and CDR2 is FQNEAQ. The CDR3 sequence: CASSQDRGGYGYTF. DNA of the CDR3: TGTGCCAGCAGCCAGGACAGGGGAGGATATGGCTACACCTTC.